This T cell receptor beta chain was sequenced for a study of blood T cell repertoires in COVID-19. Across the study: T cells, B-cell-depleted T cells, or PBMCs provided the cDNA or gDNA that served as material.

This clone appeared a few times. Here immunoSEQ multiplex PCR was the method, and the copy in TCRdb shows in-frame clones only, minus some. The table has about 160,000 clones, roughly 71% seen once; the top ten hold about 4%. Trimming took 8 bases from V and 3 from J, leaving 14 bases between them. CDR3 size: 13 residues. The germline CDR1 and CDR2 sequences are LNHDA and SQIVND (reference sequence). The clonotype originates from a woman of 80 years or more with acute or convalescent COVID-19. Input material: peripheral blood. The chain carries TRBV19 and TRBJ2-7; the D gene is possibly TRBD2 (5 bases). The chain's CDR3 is CASRGSSSYEQYF. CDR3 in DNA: TGTGCCAGTCGTGGGAGTTCTAGCTACGAGCAGTACTTC.